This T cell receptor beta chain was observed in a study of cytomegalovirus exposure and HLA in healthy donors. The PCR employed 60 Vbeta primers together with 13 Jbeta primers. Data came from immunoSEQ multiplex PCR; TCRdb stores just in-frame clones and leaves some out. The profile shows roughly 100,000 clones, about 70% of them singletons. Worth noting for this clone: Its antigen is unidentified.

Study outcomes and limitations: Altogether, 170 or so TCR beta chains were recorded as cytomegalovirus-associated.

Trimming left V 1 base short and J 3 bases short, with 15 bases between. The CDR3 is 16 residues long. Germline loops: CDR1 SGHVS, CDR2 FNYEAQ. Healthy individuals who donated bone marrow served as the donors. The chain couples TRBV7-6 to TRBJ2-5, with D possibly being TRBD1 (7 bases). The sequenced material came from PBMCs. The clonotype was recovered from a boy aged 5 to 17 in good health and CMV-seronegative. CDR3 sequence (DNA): TGTGCCAGCAGCTTAGGGCGGGGCAGGGGGGAAGAGACCCAGTACTTC. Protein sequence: CASSLGRGRGEETQYF.